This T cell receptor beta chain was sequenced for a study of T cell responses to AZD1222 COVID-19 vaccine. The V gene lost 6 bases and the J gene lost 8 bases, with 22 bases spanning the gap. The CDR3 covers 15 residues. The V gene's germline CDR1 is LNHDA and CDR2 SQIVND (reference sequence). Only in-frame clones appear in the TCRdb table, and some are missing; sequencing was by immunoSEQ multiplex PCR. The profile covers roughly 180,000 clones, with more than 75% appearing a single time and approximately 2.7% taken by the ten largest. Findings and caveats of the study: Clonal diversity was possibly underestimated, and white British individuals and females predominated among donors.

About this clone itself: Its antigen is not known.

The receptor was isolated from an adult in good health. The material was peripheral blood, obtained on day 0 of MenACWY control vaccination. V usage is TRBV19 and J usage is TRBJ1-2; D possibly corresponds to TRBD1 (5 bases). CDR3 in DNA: TGTGCCAGTAGCCCCGGGGGAGGGGTTCTTGGCGGCTACACCTTC. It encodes CASSPGGGVLGGYTF.